These 7 T cell receptor beta chains came from one sample sequenced in a study of T-cell reconstitution after alpha-beta-depleted transplantation in children. Molecular barcoding with unique molecular identifiers was used for the TCRbeta library. TCRdb analysed the PCR reads with MiXCR anew, one entry per CDR3 protein. The sample shows 500,000 to 600,000 distinct CDR3 sequences, more than 20% of them seen only once. Material: PBMCs, obtained before TCRalphabeta/CD19-depleted stem cell transplant. The origin of the receptors is a boy under three years old with Wiskott-Aldrich syndrome, due to receive a stem cell transplant.

This clonotype was observed a few times. The V and J genes are TRBV5-1 and TRBJ2-5; a weak D match, TRBD1 (5 bases). CDR3 length equals 14 residues. Trimming took 0 bases from V and 6 from J, leaving 12 bases between them. CDR1 is SGHRS, CDR2 YFSETQ, per germline. The CDR3: CASSLGQGAQTQYF. The CDR3 DNA is TGCGCCAGCAGCTTGGGGCAGGGCGCACAGACCCAGTACTTC.

The chain links TRBV10-3 to TRBJ2-3; no clear D gene. The CDR3 length is 12 residues. Trimming left V 7 bases short and J 5 bases short, with 10 bases between. Germline V gene lookup returns CDR1 ENHRY and CDR2 SYGVKD. The CDR3 is CAIKKDIDTQYF. The DNA of the CDR3 is TGTGCCATCAAGAAGGATATAGATACGCAGTATTTT.

The chain has TRBV29-1 and TRBJ2-2, with D possibly TRBD1 on 5 matching bases. Trimming cost V 5 bases and J 4 bases, with 17 bases left between them. The V gene's germline CDR1 is SQVTM and CDR2 ANQGSEA. The CDR3 contains 15 residues. CDR3 sequence (DNA): TGCAGCGTTAACTTAGGGGCGTCTTCCACCGGGGAGCTGTTTTTT. Its protein is CSVNLGASSTGELFF.

CDR3: CASSAGQGVWNQPQHF. DNA of the CDR3: TGTGCCAGCAGCGCAGGACAGGGGGTTTGGAATCAGCCCCAGCATTTT. V and J are TRBV7-9 and TRBJ1-5; 10 bases line up with TRBD1. CDR3 length: 16 amino acids. Trimming at V came to 5 bases and at J to 4 bases, leaving 8 bases not matched to a gene. CDR1 SEHNR and CDR2 FQNEAQ come from the germline V gene (reference sequence).

The chain combines TRBV20-1 with TRBJ2-7; unclear D gene. CDR1 and CDR2 from the germline V gene are DFQATT and SNEGSKA (reference sequence). V was clipped by 3 bases and J by 3 bases, with 15 bases between them. The length of the CDR3 is 14 residues. CDR3 in DNA: TGCAGTGCTAGCCCCGCCGGCTTCGGCTACGAGCAGTACTTC. It translates to CSASPAGFGYEQYF.

This rearrangement joins TRBV5-1 to TRBJ2-1; 8 bases are shared with TRBD2. The germline gives CDR1 SGHRS, CDR2 YFSETQ. This CDR3 region has 14 residues. The J segment lost 9 bases and the V segment lost 4 bases, leaving 9 bases of the junction unmatched. The CDR3 coding sequence is TGCGCCAGCAGCATCGGGGGGGTTGCAACTGAGCAGTTCTTC. This codes for CASSIGGVATEQFF.

The chain combines TRBV5-4 with TRBJ2-7; D not certain. Germline V gives CDR1 SGHNT, CDR2 YYREEE (reference sequence). V was trimmed by 1 base and J by 6 bases, leaving 5 bases between them. This CDR3 region has 11 residues. Here the CDR3 reads CASSLYGEQYF. The CDR3 DNA reads as TGTGCCAGCAGCTTGTATGGCGAGCAGTACTTC.